This T cell receptor beta chain was captured in a study of cytomegalovirus exposure and HLA in healthy donors. General study findings and limits: Clonal expansion was found to be greater in HLA-associated TCR beta chains than in equally common others in a later analysis. Some V segments, including TRBV6-2 and TRBV6-3, were excluded as indistinguishable. A later look showed TCR association rates differing by HLA locus, highest for DRB1 and lowest for HLA-C. Reports indicated that the classifier achieved high specificity and sensitivity in diagnosing cytomegalovirus status.

Germline CDR1 is MDHEN and CDR2 is SYDVKM. The CDR3 consists of 20 residues. V was shortened by 2 bases and J by 0 bases, with 20 bases between the two germline ends. With regard to this clone: The antigen is undetermined.

Researchers ran the PCR with 60 Vbeta and 13 Jbeta primers. The assay was immunoSEQ multiplex PCR, and TCRdb's table has in-frame clones only and misses some. The sample table includes roughly 58,000 clones. The sequence derives from a woman aged 45-60 years in good health and CMV-seropositive. The sample was PBMCs. This sequence joins TRBV28 and TRBJ2-6; TRBD2 is a possible D gene (6 bases). This CDR3 reads CASSLKPPWRDVSGANVLTF. For the CDR3, the DNA is TGTGCCAGCAGTTTAAAACCCCCCTGGCGGGACGTCTCTGGGGCCAACGTCCTGACTTTC. Variable domain in full (rest from reference TRBV28 and TRBJ2-6): DVKVTQSSRYLVKRTGEKVFLECVQDMDHENMFWYRQDPGLGLRLIYFSYDVKMKEKGDIPEGYSVSREKKERFSLILESASTNQTSMYLCASSLKPPWRDVSGANVLTFGAGSRLTVL.